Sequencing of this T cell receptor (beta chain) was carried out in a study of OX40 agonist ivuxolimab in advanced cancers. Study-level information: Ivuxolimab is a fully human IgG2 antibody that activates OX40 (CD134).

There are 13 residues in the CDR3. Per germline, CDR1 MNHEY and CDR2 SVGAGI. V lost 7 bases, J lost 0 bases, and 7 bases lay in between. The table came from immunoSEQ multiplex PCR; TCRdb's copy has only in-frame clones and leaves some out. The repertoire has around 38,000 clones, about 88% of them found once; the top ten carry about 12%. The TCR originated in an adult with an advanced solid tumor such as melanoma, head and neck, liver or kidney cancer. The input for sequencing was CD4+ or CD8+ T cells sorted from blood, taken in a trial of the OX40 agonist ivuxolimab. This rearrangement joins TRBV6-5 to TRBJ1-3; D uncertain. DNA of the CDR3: TGTGCCAGCACATTTTCCTCTGGAAACACCATATATTTT. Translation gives CASTFSSGNTIYF.